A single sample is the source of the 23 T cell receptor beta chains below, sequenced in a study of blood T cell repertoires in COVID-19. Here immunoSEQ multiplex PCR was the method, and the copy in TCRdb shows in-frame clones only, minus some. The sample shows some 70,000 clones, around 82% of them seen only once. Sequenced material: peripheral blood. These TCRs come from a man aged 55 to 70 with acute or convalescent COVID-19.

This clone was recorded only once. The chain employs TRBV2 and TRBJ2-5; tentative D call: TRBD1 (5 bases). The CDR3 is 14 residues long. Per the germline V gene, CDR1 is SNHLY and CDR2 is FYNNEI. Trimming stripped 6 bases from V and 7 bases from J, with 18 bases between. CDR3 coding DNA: TGTGCCAGCAGGCAGAGGTTGGGTAGGGGGACCCAGTACTTC. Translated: CASRQRLGRGTQYF.

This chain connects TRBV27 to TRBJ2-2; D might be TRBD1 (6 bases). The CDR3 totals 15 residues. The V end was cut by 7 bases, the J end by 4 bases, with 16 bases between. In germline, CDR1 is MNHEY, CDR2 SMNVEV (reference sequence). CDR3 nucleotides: TGTGCCAGCACGAGGGGACAAACCTCCACCGGGGAGCTGTTTTTT. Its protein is CASTRGQTSTGELFF.

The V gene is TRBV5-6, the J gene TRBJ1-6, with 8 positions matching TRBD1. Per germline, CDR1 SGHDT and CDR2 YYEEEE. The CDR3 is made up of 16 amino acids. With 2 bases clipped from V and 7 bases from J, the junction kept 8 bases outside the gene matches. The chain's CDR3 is CASSFLLGQVNSPLHF. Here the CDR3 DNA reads TGTGCCAGCAGCTTTCTCCTGGGACAGGTCAATTCACCCCTCCACTTT. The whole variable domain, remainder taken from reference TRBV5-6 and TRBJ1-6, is DAGVTQSPTHLIKTRGQQVTLRCSPKSGHDTVSWYQQALGQGPQFIFQYYEEEERQRGNFPDRFSGHQFPNYSSELNVNALLLGDSALYLCASSFLLGQVNSPLHFGNGTRLTVT.

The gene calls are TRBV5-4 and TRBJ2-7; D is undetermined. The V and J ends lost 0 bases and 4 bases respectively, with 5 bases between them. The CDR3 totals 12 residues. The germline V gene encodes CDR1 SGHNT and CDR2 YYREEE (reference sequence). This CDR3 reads CASSLDGYEQYF. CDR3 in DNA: TGTGCCAGCAGCTTGGACGGTTACGAGCAGTACTTC.

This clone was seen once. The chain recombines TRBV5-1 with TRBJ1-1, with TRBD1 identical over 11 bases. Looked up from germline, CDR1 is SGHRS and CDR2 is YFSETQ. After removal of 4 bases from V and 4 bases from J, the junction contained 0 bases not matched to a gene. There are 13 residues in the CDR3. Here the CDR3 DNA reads TGCGCCAGCAGCGGGACAGGGGGCACTGAAGCTTTCTTT. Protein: CASSGTGGTEAFF.

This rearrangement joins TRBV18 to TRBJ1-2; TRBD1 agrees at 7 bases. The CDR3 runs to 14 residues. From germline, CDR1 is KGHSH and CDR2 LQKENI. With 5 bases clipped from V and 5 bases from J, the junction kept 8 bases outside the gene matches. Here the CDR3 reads CASSKSGTAYGYTF. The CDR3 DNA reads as TGTGCCAGCTCAAAATCCGGGACAGCATATGGCTACACCTTC.

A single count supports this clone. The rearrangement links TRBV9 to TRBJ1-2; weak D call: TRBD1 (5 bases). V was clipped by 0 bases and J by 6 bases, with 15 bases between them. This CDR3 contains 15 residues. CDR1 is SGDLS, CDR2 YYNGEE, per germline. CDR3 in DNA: TGTGCCAGCAGCGTAGCTAGGGCAGGGTTCCATGGCTACACCTTC. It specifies CASSVARAGFHGYTF.

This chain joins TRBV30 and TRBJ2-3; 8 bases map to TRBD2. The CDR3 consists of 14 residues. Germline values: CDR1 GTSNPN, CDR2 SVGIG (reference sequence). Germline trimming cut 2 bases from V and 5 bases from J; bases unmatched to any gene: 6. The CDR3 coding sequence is TGTGCCTGGAGTAGGGGACTAGTGGAAGATACGCAGTATTTT. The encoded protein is CAWSRGLVEDTQYF.

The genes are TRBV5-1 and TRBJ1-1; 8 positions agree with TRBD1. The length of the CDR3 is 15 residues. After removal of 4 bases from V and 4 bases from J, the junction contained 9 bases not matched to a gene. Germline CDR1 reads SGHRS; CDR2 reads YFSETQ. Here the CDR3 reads CASSILRGQSTEAFF. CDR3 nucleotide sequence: TGCGCCAGCAGCATCCTCAGGGGGCAGAGCACTGAAGCTTTCTTT.

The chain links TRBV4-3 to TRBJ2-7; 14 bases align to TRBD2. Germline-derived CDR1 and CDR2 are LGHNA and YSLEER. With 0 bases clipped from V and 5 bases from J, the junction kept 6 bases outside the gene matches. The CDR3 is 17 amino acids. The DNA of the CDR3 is TGCGCCAGCAGCCAAGACATAAGGGGACTAGCGGGGGACGAGCAGTACTTC. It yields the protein CASSQDIRGLAGDEQYF.

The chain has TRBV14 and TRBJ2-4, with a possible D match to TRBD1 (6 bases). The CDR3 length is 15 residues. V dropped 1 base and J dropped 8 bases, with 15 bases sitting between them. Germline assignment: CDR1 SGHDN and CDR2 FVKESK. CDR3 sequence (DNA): TGTGCCAGCAGCCAAGGGCAGGGGTGGGTAGACATTCAGTACTTC. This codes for CASSQGQGWVDIQYF.

CDR3 residues: CASRRDRAGTQYF. The CDR3 DNA follows: TGCGCCAGCCGCCGGGACAGGGCTGGGACCCAGTACTTC. The chain combines TRBV10-2 with TRBJ2-5, with TRBD1 identical over 9 bases. Trimming cost V 8 bases and J 7 bases; bases outside gene matches: 8. The length of the CDR3 is 13 residues. In germline, CDR1 is WSHSY, CDR2 SAAADI.

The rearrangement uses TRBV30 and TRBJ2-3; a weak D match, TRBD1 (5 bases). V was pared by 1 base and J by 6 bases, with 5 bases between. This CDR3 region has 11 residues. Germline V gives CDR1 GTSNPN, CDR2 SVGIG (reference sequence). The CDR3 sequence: CAWSEGDTQYF. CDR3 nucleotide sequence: TGTGCCTGGAGTGAGGGGGATACGCAGTATTTT.

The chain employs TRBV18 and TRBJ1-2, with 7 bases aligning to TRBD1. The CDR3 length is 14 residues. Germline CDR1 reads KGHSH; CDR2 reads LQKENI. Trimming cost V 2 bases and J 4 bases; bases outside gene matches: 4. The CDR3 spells CASSPGTAGYGYTF. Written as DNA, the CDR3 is TGTGCCAGCTCACCAGGGACAGCGGGCTATGGCTACACCTTC.

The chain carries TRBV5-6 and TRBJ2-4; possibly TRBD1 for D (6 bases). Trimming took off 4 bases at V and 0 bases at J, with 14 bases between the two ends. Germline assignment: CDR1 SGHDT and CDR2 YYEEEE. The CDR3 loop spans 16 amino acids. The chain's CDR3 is CASSPDGQLAKNIQYF. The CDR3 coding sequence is TGTGCCAGCAGCCCCGACGGACAGCTAGCCAAAAACATTCAGTACTTC. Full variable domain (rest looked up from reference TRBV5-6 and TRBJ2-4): DAGVTQSPTHLIKTRGQQVTLRCSPKSGHDTVSWYQQALGQGPQFIFQYYEEEERQRGNFPDRFSGHQFPNYSSELNVNALLLGDSALYLCASSPDGQLAKNIQYFGAGTRLSVL.

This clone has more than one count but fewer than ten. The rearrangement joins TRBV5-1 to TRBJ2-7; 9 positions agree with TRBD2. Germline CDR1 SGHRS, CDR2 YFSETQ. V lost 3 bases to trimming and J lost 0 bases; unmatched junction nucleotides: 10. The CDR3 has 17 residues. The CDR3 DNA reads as TGCGCCAGCAGCTCCAGGTTAGCGGGGGATATCTCCTACGAGCAGTACTTC. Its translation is CASSSRLAGDISYEQYF.

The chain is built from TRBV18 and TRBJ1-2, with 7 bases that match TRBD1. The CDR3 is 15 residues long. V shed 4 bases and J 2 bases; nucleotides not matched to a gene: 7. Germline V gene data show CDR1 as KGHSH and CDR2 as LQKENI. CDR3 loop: CASSQGTEPNYGYTF. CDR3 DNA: TGTGCCAGCTCACAGGGGACAGAACCAAACTATGGCTACACCTTC.

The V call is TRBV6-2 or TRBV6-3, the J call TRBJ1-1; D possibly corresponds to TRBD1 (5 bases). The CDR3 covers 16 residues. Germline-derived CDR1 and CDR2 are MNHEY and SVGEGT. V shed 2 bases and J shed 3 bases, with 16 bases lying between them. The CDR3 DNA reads TGTGCCAGCAGTTACGTGTTCGGGGGGAGCGACACTGAAGCTTTCTTT. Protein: CASSYVFGGSDTEAFF.

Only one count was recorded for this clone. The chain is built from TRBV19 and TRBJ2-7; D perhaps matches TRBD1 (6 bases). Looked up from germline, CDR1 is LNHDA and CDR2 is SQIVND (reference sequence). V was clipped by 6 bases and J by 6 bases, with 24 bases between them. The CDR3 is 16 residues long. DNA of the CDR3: TGTGCCAGTAGGGTCCCGACAGGAATTCTTCGCGGCGAGCAGTACGTC. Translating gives CASRVPTGILRGEQYV.

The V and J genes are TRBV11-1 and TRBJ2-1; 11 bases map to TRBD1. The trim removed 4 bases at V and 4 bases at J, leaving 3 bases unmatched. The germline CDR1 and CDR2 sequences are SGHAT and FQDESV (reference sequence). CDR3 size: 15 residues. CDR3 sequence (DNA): TGTGCCAGCAGCTCGGACAGGGGGCCTTACAATGAGCAGTTCTTC. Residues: CASSSDRGPYNEQFF.

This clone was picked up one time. The CDR3 DNA reads as TGTGCCAGTAGTAACCCCGACAGGGGTTATGGCTACACCTTC. Translating it yields CASSNPDRGYGYTF. The chain carries TRBV19 and TRBJ1-2, with TRBD1 identical over 8 bases. CDR1 is LNHDA, CDR2 SQIVND, per germline (reference sequence). This CDR3 contains 14 residues. The V segment lost 4 bases and the J segment 5 bases; nucleotides outside the gene matches: 6.

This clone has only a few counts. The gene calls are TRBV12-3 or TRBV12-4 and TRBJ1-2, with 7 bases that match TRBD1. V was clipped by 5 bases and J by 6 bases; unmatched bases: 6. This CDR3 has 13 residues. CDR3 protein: CASSPATGNGYTF. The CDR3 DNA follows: TGTGCCAGCAGTCCCGCGACAGGGAATGGCTACACCTTC.

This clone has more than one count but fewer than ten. The CDR3 reads CASSLGSQGAEKLFF. CDR3 sequence (DNA): TGCGCCAGCAGCTTGGGTAGTCAGGGGGCTGAAAAACTGTTTTTT. V and J are TRBV5-1 and TRBJ1-4, with 8 nucleotides matching TRBD1. The CDR3 has 15 amino acids. CDR1 is SGHRS and CDR2 is YFSETQ in the germline V gene. V trimming: 0 bases; J trimming: 7 bases; junction bases outside the gene matches: 5. Together with reference TRBV5-1 and TRBJ1-4, the CDR3 gives the full variable domain: KAGVTQTPRYLIKTRGQQVTLSCSPISGHRSVSWYQQTPGQGLQFLFEYFSETQRNKGNFPGRFSGRQFSNSRSEMNVSTLELGDSALYLCASSLGSQGAEKLFFGSGTQLSVL.